A selection of T cell receptor beta chains follows, all from one sample in a study of blood T cell repertoires in COVID-19. The protocol was immunoSEQ multiplex PCR, while the TCRdb copy is restricted to in-frame clones and leaves out a portion. The table shows 150,000 to 200,000 clones, with 88% occurring only once. Sequenced sample: peripheral blood. These receptors originate from a woman aged 25 to 39 with acute or convalescent COVID-19. CDR3s include the opening cysteine and the closing phenylalanine or tryptophan. The D gene is left open where the match is weak. Not every row has a clone size; where given, it reads once, few, many or a size class.

cdr3_length	v_call	j_call	d_call	clone_size	cdr3_aa	cdr3_nt
13	TRBV2	TRBJ1-6	.	.	CASTVTENSPLHF	TGTGCCAGCACAGTAACGGAGAATTCACCCCTCCACTTT
16	TRBV28	TRBJ2-2	TRBD2	.	CASSTPGLASPGELFF	TGTGCCAGCAGTACACCGGGACTAGCGTCGCCCGGGGAGCTGTTTTTT
13	TRBV6-5	TRBJ2-2	TRBD1	.	CASGGQLLGELFF	TGTGCCAGTGGGGGACAGCTCCTCGGGGAGCTGTTTTTT
13	TRBV3-1/TRBV3-2	TRBJ2-1	.	few	CASSQFLKAEEFF	TGTGCCAGCAGCCAATTCCTTAAGGCCGAGGAGTTCTTC
13	TRBV5-5	TRBJ2-2	.	few	CASSLWGAGELFF	TGTGCCAGCAGCTTATGGGGAGCCGGGGAGCTGTTTTTT
16	TRBV19	TRBJ1-5	TRBD1	.	CARQSANRGSNQPQHF	TGTGCCAGACAGTCCGCCAACAGGGGTAGCAATCAGCCCCAGCATTTT
15	TRBV24-1	TRBJ2-4	.	.	CATSVTPGAKNIQYF	TGTGCCACCAGTGTCACCCCCGGGGCCAAAAACATTCAGTACTTC
15	TRBV7-2	TRBJ2-1	.	.	CASSRSSGIYNEQFF	TGTGCCAGCAGCCGGAGTTCTGGTATTTACAATGAGCAGTTCTTC
11	TRBV1	TRBJ2-7	.	few	CTSTLTTGQYF	TGCACCAGCACCCTAACTACGGGGCAGTACTTC
15	TRBV4-1	TRBJ2-7	.	.	CASSQEERTAYEQYF	TGCGCCAGCAGCCAAGAAGAGAGGACAGCATACGAGCAGTACTTC
16	TRBV30	TRBJ2-3	.	.	CAWSQQGRVGTDTQYF	TGTGCCTGGAGTCAACAGGGAAGGGTCGGCACAGATACGCAGTATTTT
14	TRBV25-1	TRBJ2-3	.	.	CASSADSPTDTQYF	TGTGCCAGCAGTGCGGACAGTCCCACAGATACGCAGTATTTT
17	TRBV4-2	TRBJ2-1	.	.	CASSRSSQSSLPNEQFF	TGTGCCAGCAGCCGATCTAGCCAGTCGTCTCTTCCCAATGAGCAGTTCTTC
18	TRBV9	TRBJ2-3	TRBD2	.	CASSVATRTSGTTDTQYF	TGTGCCAGCAGCGTAGCGACCAGGACTAGCGGAACCACAGATACGCAGTATTTT
15	TRBV27	TRBJ2-2	TRBD1	few	CASSRDRGNTGELFF	TGTGCCAGCAGTCGAGACAGGGGTAACACCGGGGAGCTGTTTTTT
16	TRBV4-2	TRBJ2-3	TRBD2	.	CASSQGGTASTDTQYF	TGTGCCAGCAGCCAGGGGGGGACCGCAAGCACAGATACGCAGTATTTT
13	TRBV6-5	TRBJ2-6	.	once	CASRASGANVLTF	TGTGCCAGCAGGGCATCTGGGGCCAACGTCCTGACTTTC
13	TRBV30	TRBJ1-2	.	.	CAWKRQEVYGYTF	TGTGCCTGGAAGCGACAGGAGGTCTATGGCTACACCTTC
12	TRBV12-3/TRBV12-4	TRBJ2-1	.	.	CASSFGGHEQFF	TGTGCCAGCAGTTTTGGGGGCCATGAGCAGTTCTTC
11	TRBV20-1	TRBJ2-7	.	.	CSGTTQYEQYF	TGCAGTGGCACTACTCAGTACGAGCAGTACTTC
12	TRBV2	TRBJ1-1	.	.	CASSDRGPEAFF	TGTGCCAGCAGCGACCGTGGGCCTGAAGCTTTCTTT
13	TRBV5-1	TRBJ2-1	TRBD1	.	CASRLTGSDEQFF	TGCGCCAGCCGTCTGACAGGGAGCGATGAGCAGTTCTTC
15	TRBV7-9	TRBJ2-1	TRBD2	.	CASSLGTSGNARQFF	TGTGCCAGCAGCCTCGGGACTAGCGGGAATGCACGGCAGTTCTTC